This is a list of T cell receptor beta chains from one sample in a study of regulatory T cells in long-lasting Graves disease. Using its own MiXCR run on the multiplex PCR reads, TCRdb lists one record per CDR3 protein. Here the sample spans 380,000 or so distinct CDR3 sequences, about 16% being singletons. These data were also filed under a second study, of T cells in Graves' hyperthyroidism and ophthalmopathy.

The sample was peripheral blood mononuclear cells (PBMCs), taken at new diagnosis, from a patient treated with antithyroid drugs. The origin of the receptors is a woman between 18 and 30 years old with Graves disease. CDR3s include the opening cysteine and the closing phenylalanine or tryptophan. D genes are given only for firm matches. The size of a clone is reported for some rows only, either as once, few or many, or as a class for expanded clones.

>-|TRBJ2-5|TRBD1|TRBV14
CASSVDRGGFGTQYF
TGTGCCAGCAGCGTGGACAGGGGAGGATTTGGGACCCAGTACTTC
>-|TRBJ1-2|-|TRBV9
CASSVDGGIDGYTF
TGTGCCAGCAGCGTAGACGGGGGCATTGATGGCTACACCTTC
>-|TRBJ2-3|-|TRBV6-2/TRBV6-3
CASSYSRITDTQYF
TGTGCCAGCAGTTACTCCCGGATCACAGATACGCAGTATTTT
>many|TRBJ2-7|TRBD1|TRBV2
CASTTGGFYEQYF
TGTGCCAGCACGACAGGGGGCTTTTACGAGCAGTACTTC
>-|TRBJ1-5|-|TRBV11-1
CASSSSLGDWPQHF
TGTGCCAGCAGCTCAAGCTTGGGGGACTGGCCCCAGCATTTT
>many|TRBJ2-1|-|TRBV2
CASTDYNEQFF
TGTGCCAGCACCGACTACAATGAGCAGTTCTTC
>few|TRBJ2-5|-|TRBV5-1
CASGEGRETQYF
TGCGCCAGCGGGGAAGGGAGAGAGACCCAGTACTTC
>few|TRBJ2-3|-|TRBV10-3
CAILGTDTQYF
TGTGCCATCTTAGGCACAGATACGCAGTATTTT
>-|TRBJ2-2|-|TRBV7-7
CASSQDWPGELFF
TGTGCCAGCAGCCAGGACTGGCCCGGGGAGCTGTTTTTT
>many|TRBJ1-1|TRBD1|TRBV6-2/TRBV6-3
CASRESGTGVTEAFF
TGTGCCAGCCGAGAGTCCGGGACAGGAGTAACTGAAGCTTTCTTT
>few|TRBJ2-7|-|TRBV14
CASSQAKQRQYF
TGTGCCAGCAGCCAAGCGAAACAGCGGCAGTACTTC
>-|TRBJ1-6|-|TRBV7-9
CASTVDSWDSPLHF
TGTGCCAGCACCGTGGACAGTTGGGATTCACCCCTCCACTTT
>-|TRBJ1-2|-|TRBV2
CASRGAGYPESDGCTF
TGTGCCAGCAGGGGGGCAGGGTACCCGGAGTCCGATGGCTGCACCTTC
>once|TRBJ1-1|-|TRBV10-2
CASSEPRQASHWNTEAFF
TGCGCCAGCAGTGAACCGAGACAGGCCTCCCACTGGAACACTGAAGCTTTCTTT
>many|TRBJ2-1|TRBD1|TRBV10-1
CASKVGTGVNEQFF
TGCGCCAGCAAGGTCGGGACAGGGGTCAATGAGCAGTTCTTC
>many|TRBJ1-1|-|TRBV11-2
CASSPVRGRHTEAFF
TGTGCCAGCAGCCCTGTGCGGGGTCGGCACACTGAAGCTTTCTTT
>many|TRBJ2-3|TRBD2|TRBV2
CASSSLAGARTDTQYF
TGTGCCAGCAGTTCTCTAGCGGGGGCACGCACAGATACGCAGTATTTT
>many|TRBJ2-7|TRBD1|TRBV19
CASSLRGRNLYEQYF
TGTGCCAGTAGCCTAAGGGGGCGAAACCTATACGAGCAGTACTTC
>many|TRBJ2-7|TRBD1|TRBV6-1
CASLRQGAREQYF
TGTGCCAGCCTTAGACAGGGGGCGCGCGAGCAGTACTTC
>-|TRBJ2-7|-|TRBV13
CASSRKGRTYEQYF
TGTGCCAGCAGCAGGAAGGGGCGAACCTACGAGCAGTACTTC
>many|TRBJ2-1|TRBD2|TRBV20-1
CSARDRLAGGNEQFF
TGCAGTGCTAGGGACCGACTAGCGGGGGGCAATGAGCAGTTCTTC
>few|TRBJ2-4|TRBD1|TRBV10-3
CAISPQGAAKNIQYF
TGTGCCATCAGCCCACAGGGGGCGGCCAAAAACATTCAGTACTTC
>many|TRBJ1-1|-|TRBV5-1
CASSLDPGNTEAFF
TGTGCCAGCAGCTTGGACCCGGGGAACACTGAAGCTTTCTTT
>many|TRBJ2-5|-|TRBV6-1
CASRPWQQETQYF
TGTGCCAGCCGCCCGTGGCAGCAAGAGACCCAGTACTTC
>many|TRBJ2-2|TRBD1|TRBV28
CASILGQGDTGELFF
TGTGCCAGCATTCTGGGACAGGGGGACACCGGGGAGCTGTTTTTT
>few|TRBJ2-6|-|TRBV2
CASGGISGANVLTF
TGTGCCAGCGGCGGCATATCTGGGGCCAACGTCCTGACTTTC
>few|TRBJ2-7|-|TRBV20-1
CSAQQGGEQYF
TGCAGTGCGCAGCAGGGGGGCGAGCAGTACTTC
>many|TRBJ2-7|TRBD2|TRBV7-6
CASSPAGTSERHNSYEQYF
TGTGCCAGCAGCCCAGCCGGGACTAGCGAACGGCATAATTCCTACGAGCAGTACTTC
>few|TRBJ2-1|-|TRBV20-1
CSAVRGRDDEQFF
TGCAGTGCCGTTAGGGGGAGGGACGATGAGCAGTTCTTC
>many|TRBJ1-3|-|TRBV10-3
CAISEIGENTIYF
TGTGCCATCAGTGAGATAGGGGAAAACACCATATATTTT
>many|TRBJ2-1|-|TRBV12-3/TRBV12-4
CASNEGDSTDEQFF
TGTGCCAGCAACGAGGGGGATTCTACCGATGAGCAGTTCTTC
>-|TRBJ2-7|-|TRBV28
CASSASPRGTFFYEQYF
TGTGCCAGCAGTGCATCGCCCCGCGGGACATTCTTCTACGAGCAGTACTTC
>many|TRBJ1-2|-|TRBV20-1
CSARDSGREYGYTF
TGCAGTGCTAGAGATTCCGGCAGGGAGTATGGCTACACCTTC
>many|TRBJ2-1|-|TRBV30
CAWSPQNNEQFF
TGTGCCTGGAGTCCCCAGAATAATGAGCAGTTCTTC
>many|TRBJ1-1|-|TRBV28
CASSLSHQNTEAFF
TGTGCCAGCAGTTTAAGTCACCAGAACACTGAAGCTTTCTTT
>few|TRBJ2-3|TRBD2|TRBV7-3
CASSLGAGTSGSPTDTQYF
TGTGCCAGCAGCTTAGGAGCCGGGACTAGCGGGAGCCCCACAGATACGCAGTATTTT
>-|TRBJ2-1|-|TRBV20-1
CSASRQDGQFF
TGCAGTGCTAGCCGGCAAGATGGGCAGTTCTTC
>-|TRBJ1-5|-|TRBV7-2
CASSLIAAGLGAIDQPQHF
TGTGCCAGCAGCTTAATAGCCGCGGGGTTGGGGGCGATCGATCAGCCCCAGCATTTT
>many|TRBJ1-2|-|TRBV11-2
CASSLVFAGASGYTF
TGTGCCAGCAGCTTAGTTTTTGCGGGGGCGTCTGGCTACACCTTC
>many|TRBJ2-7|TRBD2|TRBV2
CASSREDGRRYEQYF
TGTGCCAGCAGTCGGGAGGACGGGAGGCGGTACGAGCAGTACTTC
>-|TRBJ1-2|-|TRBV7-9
CASSFGRTYGYTF
TGTGCCAGCAGCTTTGGGAGAACGTATGGCTACACCTTC
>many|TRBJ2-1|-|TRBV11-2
CASSFSLLYYNEQFF
TGTGCCAGCAGCTTCTCACTTCTGTATTACAATGAGCAGTTCTTC
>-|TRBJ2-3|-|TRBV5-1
CASSLGGLSGDTQYF
TGCGCCAGCAGCTTGGGGGGTCTCTCCGGAGATACGCAGTATTTT
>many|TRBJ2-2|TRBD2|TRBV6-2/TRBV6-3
CASTPDAASGGGVGTGELFF
TGTGCCAGCACCCCGGACGCCGCTAGCGGGGGGGGGGTTGGCACCGGGGAGCTGTTTTTT
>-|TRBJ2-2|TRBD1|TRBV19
CASGKGAAGTGELFF
TGTGCCAGCGGAAAGGGGGCCGCGGGCACCGGGGAGCTGTTTTTT
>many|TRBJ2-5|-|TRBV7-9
CATMNPQGTQYF
TGTGCCACCATGAACCCTCAGGGGACCCAGTACTTC
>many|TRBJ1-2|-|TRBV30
CAWSQGEYGYTF
TGTGCCTGGTCACAGGGCGAGTATGGCTACACCTTC
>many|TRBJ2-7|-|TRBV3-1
CASSQALGGGGEQYF
TGTGCCAGCAGCCAGGCCTTAGGGGGTGGGGGCGAGCAGTACTTC
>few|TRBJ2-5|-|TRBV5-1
CASSSASSGETQYF
TGCGCCAGCAGTAGCGCCTCATCCGGGGAGACCCAGTACTTC